This TCR beta chain was recovered during a study of post-analysis software for immune sequencing data (dated by TCRdb to the mid-2010s). Notes on the research overall: Recorded disease courses included relapsing-remitting, secondary progressive and progressive-relapsing multiple sclerosis, with some patients lacking subtype annotation. The multiple sclerosis patient repertoires were compared with roughly twelve previously published healthy control repertoires from donors aged 6 to 25 years. A subset of samples was prepared in parallel using single-end sample barcoding, then pooled and co-amplified after Illumina adapter ligation. Broad study findings and their caveats: The multiple sclerosis patient group was slightly younger than the control group. Strong co-clustering of samples prepared in the same batch was shown by direct clustering with F measure, prompting a batch-effect correction. Significantly lower normalized Chao1 diversity was found in multiple sclerosis patients than in controls, suggesting substantial peripheral T-cell clonal expansion.

The library was built by means of PCR. The reads were generated on an Illumina HiSeq 2500. To reduce PCR and sequencing biases, unique molecular identifiers were incorporated into the TCR beta cDNA libraries. Some 500,000 cDNA molecules were obtained for every 1 to 10 million input T cells, so each molecule roughly corresponded to one T cell. Patient libraries were prepared and sequenced with the same protocol used for the earlier healthy control dataset. Samples belonging to the same batch were prepared together, multiplexed and sequenced on a shared HiSeq lane. As for the original processing: MIGEC was used to process the raw barcoded reads, and molecular identifier groups with only a single read were discarded before consensus assembly and CDR3 extraction. VDJtools was used for post-analysis of the clonotype tables, with diversity normalized by down-sampling every dataset to the smallest sample size. Repertoire overlap clustering matched CDR3 amino acid but not nucleotide sequences to correct batch-related cross-sample contamination. The raw public reads went through TCRdb reprocessing: fastp at Q25, MiXCR clone calling, in-frame beta chains kept. Duplicate CDR3 protein sequences are folded into a single record with the most common DNA and genes. These V and J calls rely on TCRdb rather than the paper's analysis. This sample gives hundreds of thousands of distinct CDR3 sequences in total; 25% to 30% of them show up just once. Roughly 0.53% of the sample is held by the ten biggest clonotypes.

TCR beta repertoires were profiled from peripheral blood of approximately 13 young patients with multiple sclerosis to demonstrate the VDJtools post-analysis software. The multiple sclerosis patients were children and adolescents between about 6 and 15 years of age. There are many counts of this clonotype. There is no known antigen for this receptor. Per-base qualities were not stored, and no clone one base away is much larger. The origin of this receptor is a girl aged 10-17 years with multiple sclerosis. The specimen was blood.

The DNA reads TGTGCCAGCAGTGAAGCCAGGAACGAGCAGTACTTC. The encoded protein is CASSEARNEQYF. The chain is made from TRBV6-1 and TRBJ2-7, with the D gene not clear enough to name. The CDR3 holds 12 amino acids from the cysteine to the phenylalanine. Only the CDR3 DNA is retained, 36 bases long and in frame from the first base. V was cut back by 0 bases and J by 5 bases, leaving a gap of 5 bases between them. From the germline V gene, CDR1 is MNHNS and CDR2 is SASEGT.